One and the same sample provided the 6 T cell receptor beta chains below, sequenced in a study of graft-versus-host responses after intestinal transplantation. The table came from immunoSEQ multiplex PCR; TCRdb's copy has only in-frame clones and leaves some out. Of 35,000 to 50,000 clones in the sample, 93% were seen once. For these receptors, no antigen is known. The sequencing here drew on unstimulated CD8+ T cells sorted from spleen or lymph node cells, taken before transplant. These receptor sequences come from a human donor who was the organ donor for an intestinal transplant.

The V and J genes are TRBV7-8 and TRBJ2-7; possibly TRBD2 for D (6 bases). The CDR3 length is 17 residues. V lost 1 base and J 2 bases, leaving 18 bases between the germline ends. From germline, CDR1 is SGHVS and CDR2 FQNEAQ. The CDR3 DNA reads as TGTGCCAGCAGCTTAGTAGCGGACCTGGGGCTTACCTACGAGCAGTACTTC. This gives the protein CASSLVADLGLTYEQYF.

CDR3 DNA sequence: TGTGCCAGCAGTGGTGGCCCGATCTCTGGAAACACCATATATTTT. Residues: CASSGGPISGNTIYF. The chain employs TRBV6-1 and TRBJ1-3; D gene uncertain. The CDR3 loop spans 15 amino acids. Germline V CDR1 and CDR2: MNHNS, SASEGT. Trimming removed 4 bases at V and 0 bases at J, with 10 bases between.

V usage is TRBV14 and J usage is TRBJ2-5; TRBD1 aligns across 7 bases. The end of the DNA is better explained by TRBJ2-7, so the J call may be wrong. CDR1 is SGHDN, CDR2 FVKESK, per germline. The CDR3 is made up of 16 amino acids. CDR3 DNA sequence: TGTGCCAGCAGCGACTTTAGTACGGGACAGAGTTACGAGCAGTACTTC. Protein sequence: CASSDFSTGQSYEQYF.

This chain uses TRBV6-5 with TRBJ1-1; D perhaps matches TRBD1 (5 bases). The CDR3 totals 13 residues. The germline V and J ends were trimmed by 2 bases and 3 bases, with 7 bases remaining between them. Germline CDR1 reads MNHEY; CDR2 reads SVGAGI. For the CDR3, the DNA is TGTGCCAGCAGTTACGGGGGGGACACTGAAGCTTTCTTT. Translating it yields CASSYGGDTEAFF.

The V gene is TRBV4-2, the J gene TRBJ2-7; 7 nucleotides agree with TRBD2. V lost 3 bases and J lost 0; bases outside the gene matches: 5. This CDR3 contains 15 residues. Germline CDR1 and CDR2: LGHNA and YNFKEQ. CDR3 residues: CASSHQGGSSYEQYF. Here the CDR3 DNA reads TGTGCCAGCAGCCACCAGGGCGGGAGCTCCTACGAGCAGTACTTC.

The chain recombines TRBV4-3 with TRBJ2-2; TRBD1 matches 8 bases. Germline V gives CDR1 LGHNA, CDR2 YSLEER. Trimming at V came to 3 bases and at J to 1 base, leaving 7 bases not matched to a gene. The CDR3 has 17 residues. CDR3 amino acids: CASSHPTDRENTGELFF. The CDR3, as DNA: TGCGCCAGCAGCCACCCGACGGACAGGGAGAACACCGGGGAGCTGTTTTTT.